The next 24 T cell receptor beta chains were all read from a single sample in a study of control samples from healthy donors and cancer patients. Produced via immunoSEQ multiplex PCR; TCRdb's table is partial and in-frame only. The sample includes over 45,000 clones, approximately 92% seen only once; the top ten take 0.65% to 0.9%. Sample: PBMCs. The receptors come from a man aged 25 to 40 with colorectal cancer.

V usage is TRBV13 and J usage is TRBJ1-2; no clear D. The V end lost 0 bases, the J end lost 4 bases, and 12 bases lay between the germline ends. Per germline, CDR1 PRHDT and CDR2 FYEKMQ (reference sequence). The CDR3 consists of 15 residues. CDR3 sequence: CASSLGAEWSYGYTF. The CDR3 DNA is TGTGCCAGCAGCTTAGGGGCGGAGTGGTCCTATGGCTACACCTTC.

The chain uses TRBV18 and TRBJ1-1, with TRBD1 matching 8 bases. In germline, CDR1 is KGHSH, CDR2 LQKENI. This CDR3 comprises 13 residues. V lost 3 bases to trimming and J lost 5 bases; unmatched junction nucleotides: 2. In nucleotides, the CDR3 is TGTGCCAGCTCACCCGGACAGGGTACTGAAGCTTTCTTT. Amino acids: CASSPGQGTEAFF.

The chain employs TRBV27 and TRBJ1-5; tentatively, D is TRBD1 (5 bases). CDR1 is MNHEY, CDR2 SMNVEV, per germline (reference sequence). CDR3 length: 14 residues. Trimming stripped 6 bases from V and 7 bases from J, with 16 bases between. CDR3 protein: CASSPGSAIQPQHF. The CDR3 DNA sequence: TGTGCCAGCAGCCCAGGGAGCGCTATCCAGCCCCAGCATTTT.

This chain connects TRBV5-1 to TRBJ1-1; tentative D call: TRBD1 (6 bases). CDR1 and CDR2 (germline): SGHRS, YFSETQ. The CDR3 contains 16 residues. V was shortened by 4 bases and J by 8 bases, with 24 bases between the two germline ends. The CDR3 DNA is TGCGCCAGCAGCCCGTCCAGGGGTCCTTTCTTGGGGGAAGCTTTCTTT. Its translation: CASSPSRGPFLGEAFF. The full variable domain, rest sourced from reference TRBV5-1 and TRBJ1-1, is KAGVTQTPRYLIKTRGQQVTLSCSPISGHRSVSWYQQTPGQGLQFLFEYFSETQRNKGNFPGRFSGRQFSNSRSEMNVSTLELGDSALYLCASSPSRGPFLGEAFFGQGTRLTVV.

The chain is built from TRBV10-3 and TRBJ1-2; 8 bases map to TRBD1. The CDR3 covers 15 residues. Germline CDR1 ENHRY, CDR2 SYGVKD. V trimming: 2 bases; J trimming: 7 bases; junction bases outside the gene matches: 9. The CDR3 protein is CAISETGQGNVGYTF. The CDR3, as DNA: TGTGCCATCAGTGAGACTGGACAGGGTAACGTTGGCTACACCTTC.

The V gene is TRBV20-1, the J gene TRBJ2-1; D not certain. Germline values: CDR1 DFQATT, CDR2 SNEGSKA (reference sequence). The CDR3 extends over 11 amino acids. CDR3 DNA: TGCAGCCCCGTTGGTGGCGATGAGCAGTTCTTC. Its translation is CSPVGGDEQFF.

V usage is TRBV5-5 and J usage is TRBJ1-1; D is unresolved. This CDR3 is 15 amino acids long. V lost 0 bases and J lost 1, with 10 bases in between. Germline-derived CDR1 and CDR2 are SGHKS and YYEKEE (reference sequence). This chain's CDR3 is CASSLESGRNTEAFF. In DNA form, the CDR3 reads TGTGCCAGCAGCTTGGAATCGGGGAGGAACACTGAAGCTTTCTTT.

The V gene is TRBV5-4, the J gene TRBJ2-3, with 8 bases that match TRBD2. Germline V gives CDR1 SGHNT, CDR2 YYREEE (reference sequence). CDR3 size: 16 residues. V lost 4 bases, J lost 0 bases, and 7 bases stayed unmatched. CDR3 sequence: CASSTVAGLSTDTQYF. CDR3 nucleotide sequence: TGTGCCAGCAGCACTGTAGCGGGGCTTAGCACAGATACGCAGTATTTT.

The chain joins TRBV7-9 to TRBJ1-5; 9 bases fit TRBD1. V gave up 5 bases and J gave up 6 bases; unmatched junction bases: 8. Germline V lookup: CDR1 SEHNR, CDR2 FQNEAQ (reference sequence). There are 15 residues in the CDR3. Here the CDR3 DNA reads TGTGCCAGCAGCGAACAGGGGGCGTCAAGTCAGCCCCAGCATTTT. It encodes CASSEQGASSQPQHF.

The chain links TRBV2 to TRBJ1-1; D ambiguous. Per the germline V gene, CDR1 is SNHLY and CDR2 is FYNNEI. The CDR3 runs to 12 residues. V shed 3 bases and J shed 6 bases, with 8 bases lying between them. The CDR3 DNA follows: TGTGCCAGCAGTGATGGGTTTGCTGAAGCTTTCTTT. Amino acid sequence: CASSDGFAEAFF.

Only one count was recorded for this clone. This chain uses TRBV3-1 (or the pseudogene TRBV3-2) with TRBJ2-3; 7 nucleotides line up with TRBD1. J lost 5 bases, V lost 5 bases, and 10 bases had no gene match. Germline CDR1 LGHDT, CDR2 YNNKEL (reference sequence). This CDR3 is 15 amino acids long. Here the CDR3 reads CASSETGSLVDTQYF. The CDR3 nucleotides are TGTGCCAGCAGCGAGACAGGGAGTTTAGTAGATACGCAGTATTTT.

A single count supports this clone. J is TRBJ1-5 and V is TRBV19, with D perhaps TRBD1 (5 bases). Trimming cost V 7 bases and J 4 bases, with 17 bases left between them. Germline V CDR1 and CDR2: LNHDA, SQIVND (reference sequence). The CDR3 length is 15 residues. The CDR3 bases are TGTGCCAGTAAAGGGGATGGCGAACGGAATCAGCCCCAGCATTTT. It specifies CASKGDGERNQPQHF. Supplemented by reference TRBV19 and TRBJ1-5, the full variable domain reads DGGITQSPKYLFRKEGQNVTLSCEQNLNHDAMYWYRQDPGQGLRLIYYSQIVNDFQKGDIAEGYSVSREKKESFPLTVTSAQKNPTAFYLCASKGDGERNQPQHFGDGTRLSIL.

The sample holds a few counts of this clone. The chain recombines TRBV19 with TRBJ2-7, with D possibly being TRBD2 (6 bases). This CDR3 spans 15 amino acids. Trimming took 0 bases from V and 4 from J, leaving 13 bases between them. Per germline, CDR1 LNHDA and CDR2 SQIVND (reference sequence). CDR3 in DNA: TGTGCCAGTAGTATAGACGCCGGGGGTCAGTACGAGCAGTACTTC. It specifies CASSIDAGGQYEQYF.

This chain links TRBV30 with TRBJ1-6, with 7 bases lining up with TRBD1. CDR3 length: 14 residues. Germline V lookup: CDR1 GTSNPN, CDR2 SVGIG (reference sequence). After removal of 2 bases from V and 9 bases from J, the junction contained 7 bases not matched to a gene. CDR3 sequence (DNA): TGTGCCTGGAGTCCCGGACAGGAACCTTCACCCCTCCACTTT. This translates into CAWSPGQEPSPLHF.

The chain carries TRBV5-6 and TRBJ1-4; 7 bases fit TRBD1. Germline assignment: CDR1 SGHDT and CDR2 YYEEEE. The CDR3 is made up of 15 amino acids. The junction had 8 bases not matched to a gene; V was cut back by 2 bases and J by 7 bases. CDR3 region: CASSFKTGSGEKLFF. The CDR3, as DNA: TGTGCCAGCAGCTTCAAGACAGGGTCGGGTGAAAAACTGTTTTTT. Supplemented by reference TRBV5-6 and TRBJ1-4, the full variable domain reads DAGVTQSPTHLIKTRGQQVTLRCSPKSGHDTVSWYQQALGQGPQFIFQYYEEEERQRGNFPDRFSGHQFPNYSSELNVNALLLGDSALYLCASSFKTGSGEKLFFGSGTQLSVL.

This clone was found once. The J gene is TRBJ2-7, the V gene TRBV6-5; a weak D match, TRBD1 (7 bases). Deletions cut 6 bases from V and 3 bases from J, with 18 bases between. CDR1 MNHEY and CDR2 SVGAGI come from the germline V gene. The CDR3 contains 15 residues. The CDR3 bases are TGTGCCAGCAGGAAACGCAGGGGGGTGGACTACGAGCAGTACTTC. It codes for CASRKRRGVDYEQYF.

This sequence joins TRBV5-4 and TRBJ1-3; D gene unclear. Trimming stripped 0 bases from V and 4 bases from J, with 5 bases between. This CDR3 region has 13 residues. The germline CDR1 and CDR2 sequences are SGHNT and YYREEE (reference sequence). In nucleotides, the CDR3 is TGTGCCAGCAGCTTGGCTCTAGGAAACACCATATATTTT. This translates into CASSLALGNTIYF.

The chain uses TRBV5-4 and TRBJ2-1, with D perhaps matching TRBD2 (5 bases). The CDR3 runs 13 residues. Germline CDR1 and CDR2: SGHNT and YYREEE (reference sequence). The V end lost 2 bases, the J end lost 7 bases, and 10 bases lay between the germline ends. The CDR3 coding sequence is TGTGCCAGCAGCTTTTTATCGGGGAATGAGCAGTTCTTC. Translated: CASSFLSGNEQFF.

The CDR3 DNA reads TGTGCCAGCAGTTACCTGGACAGGACGAACACTGAAGCTTTCTTT. This codes for CASSYLDRTNTEAFF. V gene TRBV6-5 combines with J gene TRBJ1-1; 7 bases fit TRBD1. The V and J ends lost 2 bases and 1 base, in that order; junction bases with no gene match: 4. This CDR3 contains 15 residues. Germline values: CDR1 MNHEY, CDR2 SVGAGI.

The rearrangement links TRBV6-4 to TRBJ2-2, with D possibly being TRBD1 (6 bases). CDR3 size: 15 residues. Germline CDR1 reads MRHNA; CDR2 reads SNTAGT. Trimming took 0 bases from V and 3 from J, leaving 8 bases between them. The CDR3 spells CASSDSGADTGELFF. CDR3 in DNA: TGTGCCAGCAGTGACTCGGGGGCGGACACCGGGGAGCTGTTTTTT.

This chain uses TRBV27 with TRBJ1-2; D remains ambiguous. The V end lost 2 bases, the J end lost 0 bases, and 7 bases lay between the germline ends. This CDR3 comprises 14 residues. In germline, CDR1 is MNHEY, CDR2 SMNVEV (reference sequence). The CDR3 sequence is CASSLTESNYGYTF. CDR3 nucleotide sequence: TGTGCCAGCAGTTTAACAGAGTCTAACTATGGCTACACCTTC.

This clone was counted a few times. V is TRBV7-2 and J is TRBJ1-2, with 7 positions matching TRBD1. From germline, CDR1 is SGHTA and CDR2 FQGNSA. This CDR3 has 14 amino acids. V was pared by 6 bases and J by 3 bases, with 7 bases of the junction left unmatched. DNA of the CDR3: TGTGCCAGCAGTTCCCGCGGACAGGACTATGGCTACACCTTC. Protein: CASSSRGQDYGYTF. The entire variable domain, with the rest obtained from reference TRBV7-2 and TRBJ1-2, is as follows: GAGVSQSPSNKVTEKGKDVELRCDPISGHTALYWYRQSLGQGLEFLIYFQGNSAPDKSGLPSDRFSAERTGGSVSTLTIQRTQQEDSAVYLCASSSRGQDYGYTFGSGTRLTVV.

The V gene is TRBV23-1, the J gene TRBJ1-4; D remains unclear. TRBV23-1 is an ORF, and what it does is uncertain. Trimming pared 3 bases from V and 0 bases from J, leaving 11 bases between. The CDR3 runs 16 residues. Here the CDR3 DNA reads TGCGCCAGCAGTCACACCTCAGGATCAACTAATGAAAAACTGTTTTTT. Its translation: CASSHTSGSTNEKLFF.

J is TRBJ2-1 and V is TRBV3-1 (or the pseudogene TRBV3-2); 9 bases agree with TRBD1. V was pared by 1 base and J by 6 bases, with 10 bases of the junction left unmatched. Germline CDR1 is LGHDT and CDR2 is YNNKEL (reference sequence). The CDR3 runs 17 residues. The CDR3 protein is CASSQGSLQGAGNEQFF. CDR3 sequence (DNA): TGTGCCAGCAGCCAAGGTTCATTACAGGGGGCCGGCAATGAGCAGTTCTTC.